Presented here are 5 T cell receptor beta chains from one specimen sequenced in a study of blood T cell repertoires in COVID-19. Sequencing was performed with immunoSEQ multiplex PCR; in TCRdb, only in-frame clones are kept and a portion is missing. The repertoire has about 280,000 clones, 83% of them found once; the top ten carry more than 8%. Sequencing was done on a sample of peripheral blood. These TCRs come from a woman in her fifties or sixties who had recovered from COVID-19.

This sequence joins TRBV7-2 and TRBJ1-2; TRBD1 agrees at 9 bases. Germline CDR1 is SGHTA and CDR2 is FQGNSA. The junction had 5 bases not matched to a gene; V was cut back by 5 bases and J by 4 bases. The CDR3 sequence is 14 residues long. CDR3 sequence: CASSLHRGPYGYTF. The CDR3 nucleotides read TGTGCCAGCAGCCTACACAGGGGGCCCTATGGCTACACCTTC. Looking up the rest from reference TRBV7-2 and TRBJ1-2 gives the full variable domain: GAGVSQSPSNKVTEKGKDVELRCDPISGHTALYWYRQSLGQGLEFLIYFQGNSAPDKSGLPSDRFSAERTGGSVSTLTIQRTQQEDSAVYLCASSLHRGPYGYTFGSGTRLTVV.

The genes are TRBV15 and TRBJ1-3, with 9 bases aligning to TRBD1. This CDR3 region has 14 residues. Germline V gene lookup returns CDR1 LNHNV and CDR2 YYDKDF (reference sequence). After removal of 4 bases from V and 6 bases from J, the junction contained 4 bases not matched to a gene. CDR3 nucleotide sequence: TGTGCCACCAGCATAGGACAGGGGTTAAACACCATATATTTT. This sequence encodes CATSIGQGLNTIYF.

This chain's CDR3 is CASSPGQGFDGYTF. The CDR3 DNA reads as TGCGCCAGCAGCCCCGGACAGGGATTCGACGGCTACACCTTC. This sequence joins TRBV5-1 and TRBJ1-2, with 8 nucleotides matching TRBD1. Trimming removed 4 bases from V and 8 bases from J; junction bases left unmatched: 10. Germline V gene data show CDR1 as SGHRS and CDR2 as YFSETQ. This CDR3 has 14 residues.

About this clone itself: A clone one base away is much larger, so this may be a read error. This chain uses TRBV12-3 or TRBV12-4 with TRBJ1-6; a possible D gene is TRBD1 (5 bases). This CDR3 is 13 amino acids long. The germline V and J ends were trimmed by 1 base and 7 bases, with 5 bases remaining between them. The CDR3 sequence: CASSLEGNSPLHF. The DNA for the CDR3 is TGTGCCAGCAGTTTAGAGGGGAATTCACCCCTCCACTTT.

The rearrangement uses TRBV4-2 and TRBJ1-2, with 7 bases matching TRBD1. The CDR3 is 16 residues long. Germline assignment: CDR1 LGHNA and CDR2 YNFKEQ. V trimming: 0 bases; J trimming: 6 bases; junction bases outside the gene matches: 10. The CDR3 region is CASSQEFLTGLDGYTF. CDR3 DNA sequence: TGTGCCAGCAGCCAAGAATTTTTGACAGGGCTAGATGGCTACACCTTC.